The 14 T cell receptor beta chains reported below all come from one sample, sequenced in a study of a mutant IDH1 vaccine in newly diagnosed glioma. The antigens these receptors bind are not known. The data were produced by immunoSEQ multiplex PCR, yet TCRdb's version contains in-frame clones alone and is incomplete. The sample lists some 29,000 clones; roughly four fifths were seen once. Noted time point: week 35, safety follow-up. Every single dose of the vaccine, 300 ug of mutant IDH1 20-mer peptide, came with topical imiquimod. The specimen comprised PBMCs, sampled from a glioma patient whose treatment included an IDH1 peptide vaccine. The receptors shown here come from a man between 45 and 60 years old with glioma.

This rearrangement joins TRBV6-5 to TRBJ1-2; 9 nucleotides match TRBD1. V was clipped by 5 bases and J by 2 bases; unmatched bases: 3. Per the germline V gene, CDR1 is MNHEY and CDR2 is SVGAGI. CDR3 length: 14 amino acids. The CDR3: CASSRDRVNYGYTF. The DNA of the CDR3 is TGTGCCAGCAGTCGGGACAGGGTAAACTATGGCTACACCTTC.

CDR3 nucleotides: TGCGCCAGCAGCTTGGAACCAGGGGGCCCTGGAAACACCATATATTTT. It translates to CASSLEPGGPGNTIYF. The gene calls are TRBV5-1 and TRBJ1-3; 8 bases line up with TRBD1. This CDR3 has 16 amino acids. Germline-derived CDR1 and CDR2 are SGHRS and YFSETQ. J lost 2 bases, V lost 0 bases, and 4 bases had no gene match.

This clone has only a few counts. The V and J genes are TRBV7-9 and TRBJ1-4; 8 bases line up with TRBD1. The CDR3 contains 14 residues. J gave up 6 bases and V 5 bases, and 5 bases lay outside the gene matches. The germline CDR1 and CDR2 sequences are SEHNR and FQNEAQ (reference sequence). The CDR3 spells CASSPTGGHEKLFF. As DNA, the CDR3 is TGTGCCAGCAGCCCAACAGGGGGGCATGAAAAACTGTTTTTT.

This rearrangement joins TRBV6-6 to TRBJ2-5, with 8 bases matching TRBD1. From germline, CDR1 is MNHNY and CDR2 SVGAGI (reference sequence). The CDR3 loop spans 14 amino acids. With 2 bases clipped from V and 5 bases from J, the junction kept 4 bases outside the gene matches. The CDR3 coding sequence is TGTGCCAGCAGTTACGGCAGGGGGCGGGAGACCCAGTACTTC. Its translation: CASSYGRGRETQYF.

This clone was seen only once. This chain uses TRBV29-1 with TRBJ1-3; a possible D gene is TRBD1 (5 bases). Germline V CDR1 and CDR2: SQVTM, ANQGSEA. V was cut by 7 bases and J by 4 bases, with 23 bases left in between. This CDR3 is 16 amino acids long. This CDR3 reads CSDPRGARSPGNTIYF. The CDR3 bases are TGCAGCGATCCACGCGGGGCACGGTCTCCCGGAAACACCATATATTTT.

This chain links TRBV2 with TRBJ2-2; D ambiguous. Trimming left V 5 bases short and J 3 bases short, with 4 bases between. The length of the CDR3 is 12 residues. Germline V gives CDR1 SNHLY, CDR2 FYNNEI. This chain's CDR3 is CASSPDTGELFF. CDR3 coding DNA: TGTGCCAGCAGTCCCGACACCGGGGAGCTGTTTTTT.

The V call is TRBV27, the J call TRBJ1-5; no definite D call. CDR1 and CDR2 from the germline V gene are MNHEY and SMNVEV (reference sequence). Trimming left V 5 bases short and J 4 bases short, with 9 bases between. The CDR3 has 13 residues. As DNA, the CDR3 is TGTGCCAGCAGTCAGGACCGGAATCAGCCCCAGCATTTT. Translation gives CASSQDRNQPQHF.

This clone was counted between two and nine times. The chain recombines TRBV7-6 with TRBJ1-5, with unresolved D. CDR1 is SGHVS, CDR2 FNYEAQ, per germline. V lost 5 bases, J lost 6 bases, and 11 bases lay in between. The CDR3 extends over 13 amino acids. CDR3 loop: CASSPWVGQPQHF. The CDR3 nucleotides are TGTGCCAGCAGCCCCTGGGTAGGTCAGCCCCAGCATTTT.

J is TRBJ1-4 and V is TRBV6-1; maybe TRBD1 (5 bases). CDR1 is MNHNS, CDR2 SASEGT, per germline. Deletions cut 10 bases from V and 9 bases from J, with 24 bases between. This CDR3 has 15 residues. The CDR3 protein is CATTPPGGVAKKLFF. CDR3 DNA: TGTGCCACTACGCCCCCCGGGGGGGTAGCGAAAAAACTGTTTTTT.

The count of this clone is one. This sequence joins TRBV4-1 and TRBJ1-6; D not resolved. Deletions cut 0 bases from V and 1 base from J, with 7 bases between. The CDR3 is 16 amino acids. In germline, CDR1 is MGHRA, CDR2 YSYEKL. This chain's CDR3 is CASSQEGGSYNSPLHF. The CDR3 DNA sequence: TGCGCCAGCAGCCAAGAAGGAGGTTCCTATAATTCACCCCTCCACTTT.

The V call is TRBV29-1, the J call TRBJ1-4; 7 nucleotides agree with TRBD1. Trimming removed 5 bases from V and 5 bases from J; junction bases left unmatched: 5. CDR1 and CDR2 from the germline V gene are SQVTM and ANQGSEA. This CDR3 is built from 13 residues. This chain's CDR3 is CSVSKQGNEKLFF. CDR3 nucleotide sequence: TGCAGCGTTTCGAAACAGGGGAATGAAAAACTGTTTTTT.

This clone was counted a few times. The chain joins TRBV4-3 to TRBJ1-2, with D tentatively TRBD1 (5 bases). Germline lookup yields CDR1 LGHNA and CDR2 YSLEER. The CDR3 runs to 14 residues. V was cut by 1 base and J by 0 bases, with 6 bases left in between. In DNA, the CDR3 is TGCGCCAGCAGCCAAGCAGGGACTAACTATGGCTACACCTTC. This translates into CASSQAGTNYGYTF.

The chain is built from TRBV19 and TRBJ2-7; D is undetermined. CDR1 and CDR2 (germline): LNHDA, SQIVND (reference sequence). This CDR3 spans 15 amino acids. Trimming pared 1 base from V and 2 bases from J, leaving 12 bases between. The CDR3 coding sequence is TGTGCCAGTAGTATAGGGATGGGCGTCACCTACGAGCAGTACTTC. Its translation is CASSIGMGVTYEQYF.

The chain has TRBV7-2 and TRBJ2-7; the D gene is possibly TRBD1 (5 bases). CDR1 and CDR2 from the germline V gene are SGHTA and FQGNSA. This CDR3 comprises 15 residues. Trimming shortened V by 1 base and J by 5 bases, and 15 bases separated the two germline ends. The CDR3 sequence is CASSLDWIYRNEQYF. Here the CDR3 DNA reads TGTGCCAGCAGCTTAGATTGGATTTACAGGAACGAGCAGTACTTC.